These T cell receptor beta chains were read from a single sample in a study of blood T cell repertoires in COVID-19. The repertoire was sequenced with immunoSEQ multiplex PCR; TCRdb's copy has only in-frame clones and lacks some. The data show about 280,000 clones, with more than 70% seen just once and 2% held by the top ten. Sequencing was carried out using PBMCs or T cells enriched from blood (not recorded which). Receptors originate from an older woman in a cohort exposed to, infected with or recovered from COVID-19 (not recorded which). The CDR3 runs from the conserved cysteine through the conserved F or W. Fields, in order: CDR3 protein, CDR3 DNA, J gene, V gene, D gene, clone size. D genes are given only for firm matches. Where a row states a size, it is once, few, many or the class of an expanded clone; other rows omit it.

CASSLVSQLAGFITGELFF | TGTGCCAGCAGCTTGGTTTCTCAACTAGCGGGATTTATCACCGGGGAGCTGTTTTTT | TRBJ2-2 | TRBV5-6 | TRBD2 | NA
CASSSRDRGRSNTGELFF | TGTGCCAGCAGCTCCCGGGACAGGGGTCGGTCGAACACCGGGGAGCTGTTTTTT | TRBJ2-2 | TRBV5-4 | TRBD1 | NA
CASSVEDSGRAQDTQYF | TGTGCCAGCAGCGTAGAGGATAGCGGGAGGGCCCAAGATACGCAGTATTTT | TRBJ2-3 | TRBV9 | TRBD2 | NA
CASSLRWGLTDTQYF | TGTGCCAGCAGCTTACGATGGGGACTCACAGATACGCAGTATTTT | TRBJ2-3 | TRBV11-2 | NA | many
CASSFGGNQPQHF | TGTGCCAGCAGCTTCGGGGGAAATCAGCCCCAGCATTTT | TRBJ1-5 | TRBV3-1/TRBV3-2 | NA | NA
CSASGAGDVLETQYF | TGCAGTGCTAGTGGCGCGGGAGACGTGTTAGAGACCCAGTACTTC | TRBJ2-5 | TRBV20-1 | TRBD2 | NA
CASRVLNYGYTF | TGTGCCAGTAGAGTCCTTAACTATGGCTACACCTTC | TRBJ1-2 | TRBV28 | NA | NA
CASSIGSTGVTYEQYF | TGTGCCAGTAGTATCGGGTCGACAGGGGTAACCTACGAGCAGTACTTC | TRBJ2-7 | TRBV19 | TRBD1 | NA
CAIKARVGGAYEQYF | TGTGCCATCAAGGCTAGAGTTGGTGGAGCATACGAGCAGTACTTC | TRBJ2-7 | TRBV10-3 | NA | NA
CATSRTPAGGSGNTIYF | TGTGCCACCAGCAGAACACCCGCGGGGGGCTCTGGAAACACCATATATTTT | TRBJ1-3 | TRBV15 | NA | NA